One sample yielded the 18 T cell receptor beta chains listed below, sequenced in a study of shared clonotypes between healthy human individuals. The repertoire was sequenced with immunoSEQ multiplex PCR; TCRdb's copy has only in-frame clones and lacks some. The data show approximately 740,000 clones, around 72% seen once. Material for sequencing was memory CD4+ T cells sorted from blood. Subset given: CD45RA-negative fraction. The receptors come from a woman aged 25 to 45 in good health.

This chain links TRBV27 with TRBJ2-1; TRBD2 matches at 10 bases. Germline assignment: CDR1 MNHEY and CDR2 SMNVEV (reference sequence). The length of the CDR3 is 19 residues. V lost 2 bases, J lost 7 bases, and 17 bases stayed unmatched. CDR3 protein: CASSLKPPGTSVYLNEQFF. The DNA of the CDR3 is TGTGCCAGCAGTTTAAAGCCCCCCGGGACTAGCGTGTACCTTAATGAGCAGTTCTTC.

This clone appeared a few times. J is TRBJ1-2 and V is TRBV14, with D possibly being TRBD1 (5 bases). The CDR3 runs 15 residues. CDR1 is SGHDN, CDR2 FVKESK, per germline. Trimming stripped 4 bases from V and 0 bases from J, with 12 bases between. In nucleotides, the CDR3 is TGTGCCAGCAGCCCCCGACAGCTAGCTAACTATGGCTACACCTTC. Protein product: CASSPRQLANYGYTF.

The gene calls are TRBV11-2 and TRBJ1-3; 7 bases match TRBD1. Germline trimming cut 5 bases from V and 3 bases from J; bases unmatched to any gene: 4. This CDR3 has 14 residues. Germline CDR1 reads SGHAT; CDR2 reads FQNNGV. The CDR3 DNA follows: TGTGCCAGCAGCCCCGACAGGGTTGGAAACACCATATATTTT. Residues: CASSPDRVGNTIYF.

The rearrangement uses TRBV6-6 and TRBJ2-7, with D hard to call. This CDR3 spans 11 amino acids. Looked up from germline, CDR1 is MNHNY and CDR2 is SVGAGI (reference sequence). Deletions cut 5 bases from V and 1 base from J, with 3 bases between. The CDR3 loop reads CASSRSYEQYF. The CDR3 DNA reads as TGTGCCAGCAGTAGATCCTACGAGCAGTACTTC.

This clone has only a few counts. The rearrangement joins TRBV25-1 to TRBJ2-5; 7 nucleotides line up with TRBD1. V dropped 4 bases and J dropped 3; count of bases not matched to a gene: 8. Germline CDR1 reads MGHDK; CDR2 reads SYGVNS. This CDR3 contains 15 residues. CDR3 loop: CASSGPGTEEETQYF. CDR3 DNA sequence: TGTGCCAGCAGTGGTCCTGGGACAGAGGAAGAGACCCAGTACTTC.

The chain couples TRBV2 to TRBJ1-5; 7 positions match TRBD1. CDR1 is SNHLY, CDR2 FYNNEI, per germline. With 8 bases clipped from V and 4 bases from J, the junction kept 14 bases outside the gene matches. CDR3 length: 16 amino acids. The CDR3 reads CASRAKRQGLNQPQHF. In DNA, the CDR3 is TGTGCCAGCCGAGCCAAAAGACAGGGTCTGAATCAGCCCCAGCATTTT.

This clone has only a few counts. The CDR3 region is CASSAQLLATNTEAFF. The CDR3 DNA reads as TGTGCCAGCAGTGCACAGCTGCTTGCGACAAACACTGAAGCTTTCTTT. V gene TRBV2 combines with J gene TRBJ1-1; no firm D call. This CDR3 region has 16 residues. V was trimmed by 4 bases and J by 2 bases, leaving 17 bases between them. Looked up from germline, CDR1 is SNHLY and CDR2 is FYNNEI. The variable domain in full, with the rest retrieved from reference TRBV2 and TRBJ1-1, is EPEVTQTPSHQVTQMGQEVILRCVPISNHLYFYWYRQILGQKVEFLVSFYNNEISEKSEIFDDQFSVERPDGSNFTLKIRSTKLEDSAMYFCASSAQLLATNTEAFFGQGTRLTVV.

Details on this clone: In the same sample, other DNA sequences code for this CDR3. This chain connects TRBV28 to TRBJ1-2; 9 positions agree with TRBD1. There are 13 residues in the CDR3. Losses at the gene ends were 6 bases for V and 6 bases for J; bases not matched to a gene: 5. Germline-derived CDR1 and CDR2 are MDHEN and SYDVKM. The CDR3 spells CASSRGQGDGYTF. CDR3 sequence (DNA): TGTGCCAGCAGCCGGGGACAGGGAGATGGCTACACCTTC.

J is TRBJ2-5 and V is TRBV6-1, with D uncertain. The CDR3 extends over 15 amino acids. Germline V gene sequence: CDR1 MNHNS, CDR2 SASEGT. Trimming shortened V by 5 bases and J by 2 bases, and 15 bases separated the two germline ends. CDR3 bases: TGTGCCAGCAGTCCCCGACCTAAGACTCAAGAGACCCAGTACTTC. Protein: CASSPRPKTQETQYF.

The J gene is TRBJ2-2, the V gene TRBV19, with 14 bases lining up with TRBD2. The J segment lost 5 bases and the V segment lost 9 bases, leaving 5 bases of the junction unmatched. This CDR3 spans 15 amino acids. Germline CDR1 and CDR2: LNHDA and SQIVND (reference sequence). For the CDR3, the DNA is TGTGCCAGCACGGGACTAGCGGGAGAAACCGGGGAGCTGTTTTTT. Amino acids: CASTGLAGETGELFF. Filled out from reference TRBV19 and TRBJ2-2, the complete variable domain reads DGGITQSPKYLFRKEGQNVTLSCEQNLNHDAMYWYRQDPGQGLRLIYYSQIVNDFQKGDIAEGYSVSREKKESFPLTVTSAQKNPTAFYLCASTGLAGETGELFFGEGSRLTVL.

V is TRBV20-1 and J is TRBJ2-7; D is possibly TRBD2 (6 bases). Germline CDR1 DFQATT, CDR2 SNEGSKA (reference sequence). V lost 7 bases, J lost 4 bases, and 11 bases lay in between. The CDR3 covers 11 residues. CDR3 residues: CSVEGWYEQYF. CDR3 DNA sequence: TGCAGTGTGGAGGGCTGGTACGAGCAGTACTTC.

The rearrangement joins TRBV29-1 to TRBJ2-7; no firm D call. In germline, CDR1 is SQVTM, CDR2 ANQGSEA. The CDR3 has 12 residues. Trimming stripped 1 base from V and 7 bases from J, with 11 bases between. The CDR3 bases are TGCAGCGTTGAAGCAGGACCTTGGGAGCAGTACTTC. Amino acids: CSVEAGPWEQYF.

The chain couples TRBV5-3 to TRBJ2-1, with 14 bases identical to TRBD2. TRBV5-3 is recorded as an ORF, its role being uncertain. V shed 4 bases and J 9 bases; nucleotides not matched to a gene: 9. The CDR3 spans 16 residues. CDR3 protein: CARSLRLAGGQSEQFF. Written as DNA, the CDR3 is TGTGCCAGAAGCCTCCGACTAGCGGGAGGGCAAAGTGAGCAGTTCTTC.

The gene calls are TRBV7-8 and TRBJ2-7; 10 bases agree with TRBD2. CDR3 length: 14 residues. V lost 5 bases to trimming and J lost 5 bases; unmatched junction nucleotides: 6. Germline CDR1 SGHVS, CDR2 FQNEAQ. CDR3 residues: CASSLLAGTDEQYF. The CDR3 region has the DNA TGTGCCAGCAGCCTACTAGCGGGAACGGACGAGCAGTACTTC. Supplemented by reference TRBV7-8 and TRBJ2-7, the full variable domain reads GAGVSQSPRYKVAKRGQDVALRCDPISGHVSLFWYQQALGQGPEFLTYFQNEAQLDKSGLPSDRFFAERPEGSVSTLKIQRTQQEDSAVYLCASSLLAGTDEQYFGPGTRLTVT.

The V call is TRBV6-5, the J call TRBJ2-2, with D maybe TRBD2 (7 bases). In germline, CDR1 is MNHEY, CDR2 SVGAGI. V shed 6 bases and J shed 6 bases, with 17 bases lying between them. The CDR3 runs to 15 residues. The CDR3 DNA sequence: TGTGCCAGCAGCCGCTGGGGGGGCACCTCCGGGGAGCTGTTTTTT. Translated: CASSRWGGTSGELFF.

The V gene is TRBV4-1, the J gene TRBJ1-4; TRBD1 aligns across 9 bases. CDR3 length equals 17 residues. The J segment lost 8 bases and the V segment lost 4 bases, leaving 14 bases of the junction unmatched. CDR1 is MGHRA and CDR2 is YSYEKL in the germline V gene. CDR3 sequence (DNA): TGCGCCAGCAGCCCCATTGGGTTGGGGACAGGGCAGGAAAAACTGTTTTTT. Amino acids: CASSPIGLGTGQEKLFF.

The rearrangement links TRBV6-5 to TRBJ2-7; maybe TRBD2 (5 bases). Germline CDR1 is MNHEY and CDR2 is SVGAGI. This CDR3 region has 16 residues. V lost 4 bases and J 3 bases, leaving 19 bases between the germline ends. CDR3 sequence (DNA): TGTGCCAGCAGTTCGTTCCCCGGGAAGAAAAGCTACGAGCAGTACTTC. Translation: CASSSFPGKKSYEQYF.

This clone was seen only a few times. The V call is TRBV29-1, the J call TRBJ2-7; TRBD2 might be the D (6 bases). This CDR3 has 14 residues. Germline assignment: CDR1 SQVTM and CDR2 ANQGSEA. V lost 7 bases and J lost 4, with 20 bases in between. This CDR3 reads CSALLPSAEYEQYF. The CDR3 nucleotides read TGCAGCGCCCTGCTTCCTAGCGCAGAGTACGAGCAGTACTTC.